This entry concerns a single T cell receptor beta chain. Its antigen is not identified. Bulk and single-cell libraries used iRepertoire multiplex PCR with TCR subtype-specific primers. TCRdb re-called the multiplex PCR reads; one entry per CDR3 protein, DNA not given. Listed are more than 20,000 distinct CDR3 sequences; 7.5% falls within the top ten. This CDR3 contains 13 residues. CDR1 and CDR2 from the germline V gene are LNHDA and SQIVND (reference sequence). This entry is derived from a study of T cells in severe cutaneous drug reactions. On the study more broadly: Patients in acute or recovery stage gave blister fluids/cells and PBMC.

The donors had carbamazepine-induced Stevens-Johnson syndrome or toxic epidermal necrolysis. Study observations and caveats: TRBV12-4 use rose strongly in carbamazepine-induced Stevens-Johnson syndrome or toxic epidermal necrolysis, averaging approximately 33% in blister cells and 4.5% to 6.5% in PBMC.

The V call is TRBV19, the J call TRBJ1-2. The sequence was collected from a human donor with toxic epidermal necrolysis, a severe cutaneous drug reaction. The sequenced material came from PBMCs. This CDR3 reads CASSMGSLTEHTF. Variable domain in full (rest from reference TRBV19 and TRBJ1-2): DGGITQSPKYLFRKEGQNVTLSCEQNLNHDAMYWYRQDPGQGLRLIYYSQIVNDFQKGDIAEGYSVSREKKESFPLTVTSAQKNPTAFYLCASSMGSLTEHTFGSGTRLTVV.